The 16 T cell receptor beta chains below all came from one sample that was sequenced in a study of post-analysis software for immune sequencing data. Study observations and caveats: The five TRBV segments detected at higher frequency in patients than in controls included TRBV5-6, TRBV5-1 and TRBV20-1.

Carried by the TCR beta cDNA libraries were unique molecular identifiers. TCRdb analysed the PCR reads with MiXCR anew, one entry per CDR3 protein. The repertoire holds about 620,000 distinct CDR3 sequences, about 44% seen once, with 1.5% to 2% in the top ten. No antigen has been assigned to these receptors. Material: blood. The receptors were sampled from a girl between 10 and 17 years old with multiple sclerosis.

V and J are TRBV7-9 and TRBJ2-1; 13 nucleotides agree with TRBD2. Germline V gene data show CDR1 as SEHNR and CDR2 as FQNEAQ (reference sequence). V dropped 4 bases and J dropped 6; count of bases not matched to a gene: 9. The CDR3 runs to 17 residues. CDR3 region: CASSWTSGGTPPNEQFF. The CDR3 DNA is TGTGCCAGCAGCTGGACTAGCGGGGGTACCCCTCCCAATGAGCAGTTCTTC.

The chain has TRBV27 and TRBJ1-4; tentative D call: TRBD1 (5 bases). The CDR3 is 15 residues long. The ends were cut back, 5 bases at V and 5 bases at J, with 15 bases in the middle. Looked up from germline, CDR1 is MNHEY and CDR2 is SMNVEV (reference sequence). CDR3 DNA: TGTGCCAGCAGTAGGACACTCGGACGGAATGAAAAACTGTTTTTT. As protein: CASSRTLGRNEKLFF.

This chain connects TRBV7-2 to TRBJ2-3; 8 bases align to TRBD1. Germline V gene sequence: CDR1 SGHTA, CDR2 FQGNSA. This CDR3 has 14 amino acids. Trimming took 5 bases from V and 6 from J; bases not matched to a gene: 7. Here the CDR3 DNA reads TGTGCCAGCAGCCCGGACAGGGCTGGGGATACGCAGTATTTT. Encoded protein: CASSPDRAGDTQYF.

A few counts support this clonotype. This rearrangement joins TRBV6-5 to TRBJ1-2; maybe TRBD1 (6 bases). The germline V gene encodes CDR1 MNHEY and CDR2 SVGAGI. V was shortened by 4 bases and J by 6 bases, with 15 bases between the two germline ends. This CDR3 region has 14 residues. The chain's CDR3 is CASSWGQGKDGYTF. The CDR3 nucleotides read TGTGCCAGCAGTTGGGGGCAGGGAAAAGATGGCTACACCTTC.

The chain carries TRBV9 and TRBJ1-5; no firm D call. There are 16 residues in the CDR3. Germline CDR1 reads SGDLS; CDR2 reads YYNGEE. V was shortened by 4 bases and J by 0 bases, with 14 bases between the two germline ends. The DNA of the CDR3 is TGTGCCAGCAGCCCAGAGGCAGGTCATAGCAATCAGCCCCAGCATTTT. It translates to CASSPEAGHSNQPQHF. Together with reference TRBV9 and TRBJ1-5, the CDR3 gives the full variable domain: DSGVTQTPKHLITATGQRVTLRCSPRSGDLSVYWYQQSLDQGLQFLIQYYNGEERAKGNILERFSAQQFPDLHSELNLSSLELGDSALYFCASSPEAGHSNQPQHFGDGTRLSIL.

This clonotype showed up just a few times. The chain carries TRBV2 and TRBJ2-5, with D tentatively TRBD1 or TRBD2 (5 bases each). The CDR3 is 12 amino acids. CDR1 SNHLY and CDR2 FYNNEI come from the germline V gene. V was trimmed by 8 bases and J by 0 bases, leaving 7 bases between them. CDR3 in amino acids: CASGGYQETQYF. The CDR3 region has the DNA TGTGCCAGCGGGGGATACCAAGAGACCCAGTACTTC.

There are a few counts of this clonotype. This chain uses TRBV5-5 with TRBJ2-1, with D possibly being TRBD2 (5 bases). Germline CDR1 reads SGHKS; CDR2 reads YYEKEE (reference sequence). This CDR3 is built from 15 residues. Trimming took off 0 bases at V and 1 base at J, with 8 bases between the two ends. The CDR3 region is CASSLVTGSYNEQFF. The CDR3 DNA follows: TGTGCCAGCAGCTTGGTTACGGGGTCCTACAATGAGCAGTTCTTC.

This clonotype came up a few times. CDR3 protein: CASSTLPRGPNEQFF. The CDR3, as DNA: TGTGCCAGCAGCACGCTCCCTAGGGGTCCCAATGAGCAGTTCTTC. V gene TRBV7-2 combines with J gene TRBJ2-1, with TRBD1 as a possible D gene (5 bases). Germline V gives CDR1 SGHTA, CDR2 FQGNSA. The CDR3 is 15 residues long. Trimming stripped 5 bases from V and 6 bases from J, with 17 bases between.

A few counts support this clonotype. The rearrangement uses TRBV4-1 and TRBJ2-7, with 9 bases lining up with TRBD1. Germline V gene sequence: CDR1 MGHRA, CDR2 YSYEKL. J gave up 4 bases and V 4 bases, and 11 bases lay outside the gene matches. There are 16 residues in the CDR3. The chain's CDR3 is CASSRSQTGGHYEQYF. The CDR3 DNA follows: TGCGCCAGCAGCCGAAGTCAGACAGGGGGACATTACGAGCAGTACTTC.

CDR3 protein: CASIPRGPGIDEQFF. The CDR3 DNA is TGTGCCAGCATCCCCCGAGGGCCGGGTATCGATGAGCAGTTCTTC. V is TRBV12-3 or TRBV12-4 and J is TRBJ2-1; possible D gene TRBD2, 5 bases. The V end lost 7 bases, the J end lost 8 bases, and 21 bases lay between the germline ends. The CDR3 is made up of 15 amino acids.

This clonotype was counted only a few times. The chain links TRBV29-1 to TRBJ1-2; D may be TRBD1 (5 bases). The V end lost 7 bases, the J end lost 3 bases, and 15 bases lay between the germline ends. Looked up from germline, CDR1 is SQVTM and CDR2 is ANQGSEA. The CDR3 contains 13 residues. The CDR3 coding sequence is TGCAGCGGAGGGACGGTGGCCGACTATGGCTACACCTTC. Translated, it gives CSGGTVADYGYTF. The variable domain in full, completed from reference TRBV29-1 and TRBJ1-2, reads SAVISQKPSRDICQRGTSLTIQCQVDSQVTMMFWYRQQPGQSLTLIATANQGSEATYESGFVIDKFPISRPNLTFSTLTVSNMSPEDSSIYLCSGGTVADYGYTFGSGTRLTVV.

V usage is TRBV6-1 and J usage is TRBJ2-4; no reliable D call. The germline V gene has CDR1 MNHNS and CDR2 SASEGT. The CDR3 sequence is 14 residues long. The V end lost 6 bases, the J end lost 6 bases, and 15 bases lay between the germline ends. CDR3: CASREQVDRNIQYF. The CDR3 DNA follows: TGTGCCAGCAGGGAACAAGTCGACCGAAACATTCAGTACTTC.

This chain uses TRBV7-9 with TRBJ1-4; the match to TRBD1 covers 9 bases. The CDR3 length is 18 residues. Germline CDR1 SEHNR, CDR2 FQNEAQ (reference sequence). J gave up 3 bases and V 4 bases, and 12 bases lay outside the gene matches. The CDR3 loop reads CASSSLTGGSMPNEKLFF. For the CDR3, the DNA is TGTGCCAGCAGCTCCCTGACAGGGGGGAGTATGCCTAATGAAAAACTGTTTTTT. The full variable domain, its missing parts supplied by reference TRBV7-9 and TRBJ1-4, is DTGVSQNPRHKITKRGQNVTFRCDPISEHNRLYWYRQTLGQGPEFLTYFQNEAQLEKSRLLSDRFSAERPKGSFSTLEIQRTEQGDSAMYLCASSSLTGGSMPNEKLFFGSGTQLSVL.

This clonotype came up a few times. The J gene is TRBJ2-7, the V gene TRBV29-1, with 11 bases that match TRBD1. Per germline, CDR1 SQVTM and CDR2 ANQGSEA. This CDR3 has 14 amino acids. V lost 4 bases, J lost 5 bases, and 7 bases stayed unmatched. In nucleotides, the CDR3 is TGCAGCGTTGTCCGGGACAGGGGGTTTAACGAGCAGTACTTC. Translating gives CSVVRDRGFNEQYF.

This sequence joins TRBV24-1 and TRBJ2-1, with TRBD2 identical over 13 bases. The germline gives CDR1 KGHDR, CDR2 SFDVKD. V dropped 2 bases and J dropped 9; count of bases not matched to a gene: 9. The CDR3 consists of 17 residues. CDR3 coding DNA: TGTGCCACCAGTGATTCTACTAGCGGGAGGGCCGGGGTTGAGCAGTTCTTC. Encoded protein: CATSDSTSGRAGVEQFF.

This clonotype was counted only a few times. The chain couples TRBV12-3 or TRBV12-4 to TRBJ2-5; D tentatively reads TRBD1 or TRBD2 (5 bases each). This CDR3 has 14 amino acids. Trimming left V 5 bases short and J 4 bases short, with 14 bases between. The CDR3 coding sequence is TGTGCCAGCAGTCCCAATAGAGGGACAGAGACCCAGTACTTC. Translation: CASSPNRGTETQYF.